Below are 8 T cell receptor beta chains sequenced from a single sample in a study of blood T cell repertoires in COVID-19. Data came from immunoSEQ multiplex PCR; TCRdb stores just in-frame clones and leaves some out. This sample yields fewer than 300,000 clones, of which 90% to 95% are seen a single time; about 2% belongs to the top ten. Sequenced: peripheral blood. The receptor source for this set is a young woman with COVID-19, enrolled during active disease.

V and J are TRBV6-5 and TRBJ1-1; 7 positions match TRBD1. The CDR3 has 14 amino acids. From germline, CDR1 is MNHEY and CDR2 SVGAGI. With V trimmed by 5 bases and J by 0 bases, 3 bases remained unmatched. The CDR3: CASSLRGLNTEAFF. The CDR3 DNA reads as TGTGCCAGCAGTCTAAGGGGGCTGAACACTGAAGCTTTCTTT.

The chain links TRBV5-6 to TRBJ1-6, with D possibly TRBD1 on 6 matching bases. The V end lost 1 base, the J end lost 8 bases, and 10 bases lay between the germline ends. The CDR3 is made up of 14 amino acids. Germline V CDR1 and CDR2: SGHDT, YYEEEE. DNA of the CDR3: TGTGCCAGCAGCTTGCGTCAGGGGTATTCACCCCTCCACTTT. As protein: CASSLRQGYSPLHF. Drawing the rest from reference TRBV5-6 and TRBJ1-6, the complete variable domain is DAGVTQSPTHLIKTRGQQVTLRCSPKSGHDTVSWYQQALGQGPQFIFQYYEEEERQRGNFPDRFSGHQFPNYSSELNVNALLLGDSALYLCASSLRQGYSPLHFGNGTRLTVT.

The table lists this clone with a count of one. The V call is TRBV5-4, the J call TRBJ2-1; 9 nucleotides align to TRBD2. The V and J ends lost 0 bases and 8 bases, in that order; junction bases with no gene match: 9. The CDR3 sequence is 16 residues long. Per the germline V gene, CDR1 is SGHNT and CDR2 is YYREEE (reference sequence). The CDR3 is CASSLAGGRAIDEQFF. The CDR3 DNA follows: TGTGCCAGCAGCTTGGCGGGCGGGAGGGCCATCGATGAGCAGTTCTTC. The full variable domain, its missing parts supplied by reference TRBV5-4 and TRBJ2-1, is ETGVTQSPTHLIKTRGQQVTLRCSSQSGHNTVSWYQQALGQGPQFIFQYYREEENGRGNFPPRFSGLQFPNYSSELNVNALELDDSALYLCASSLAGGRAIDEQFFGPGTRLTVL.

The chain combines TRBV2 with TRBJ2-5, with 9 positions matching TRBD2. The CDR3 is made up of 15 amino acids. The germline CDR1 and CDR2 sequences are SNHLY and FYNNEI. The junction had 6 bases not matched to a gene; V was cut back by 2 bases and J by 5 bases. CDR3: CASSENSGSGETQYF. CDR3 nucleotides: TGTGCCAGCAGTGAAAATAGCGGGAGCGGTGAGACCCAGTACTTC.

The V and J genes are TRBV9 and TRBJ2-7, with TRBD1 as a possible D gene (5 bases). The CDR3 contains 16 residues. Germline CDR1 SGDLS, CDR2 YYNGEE. V lost 0 bases and J lost 5, with 18 bases in between. The DNA of the CDR3 is TGTGCCAGCAGCGTAGGAGCCTCCAGGGTGGAGAACGAGCAGTACTTC. Protein: CASSVGASRVENEQYF.

V is TRBV24-1 and J is TRBJ2-5; 8 nucleotides line up with TRBD1. CDR3 length: 17 residues. The J segment lost 0 bases and the V segment lost 1 base, leaving 6 bases of the junction unmatched. Per germline, CDR1 KGHDR and CDR2 SFDVKD. In DNA form, the CDR3 reads TGTGCCACCAGTGATTTTCCGCAGGGGGCGTACCAAGAGACCCAGTACTTC. This encodes CATSDFPQGAYQETQYF.

The chain couples TRBV11-3 to TRBJ1-5; no definite D call. The germline CDR1 and CDR2 sequences are SGHNT and YENEEA. Trimming left V 5 bases short and J 0 bases short, with 11 bases between. The CDR3 extends over 15 amino acids. This chain's CDR3 is CASSPTVISNQPQHF. CDR3 coding DNA: TGTGCCAGCAGCCCCACAGTAATTAGCAATCAGCCCCAGCATTTT. Filled out from reference TRBV11-3 and TRBJ1-5, the complete variable domain reads EAGVVQSPRYKIIEKKQPVAFWCNPISGHNTLYWYLQNLGQGPELLIRYENEEAVDDSQLPKDRFSAERLKGVDSTLKIQPAELGDSAVYLCASSPTVISNQPQHFGDGTRLSIL.

This chain joins TRBV19 and TRBJ2-7; 8 bases are a match to TRBD1. The CDR3 spans 13 residues. Germline CDR1 reads LNHDA; CDR2 reads SQIVND (reference sequence). V dropped 4 bases and J dropped 3; count of bases not matched to a gene: 2. Here the CDR3 reads CASSTGTGYEQYF. DNA for the CDR3: TGTGCCAGTAGTACCGGGACAGGCTACGAGCAGTACTTC.